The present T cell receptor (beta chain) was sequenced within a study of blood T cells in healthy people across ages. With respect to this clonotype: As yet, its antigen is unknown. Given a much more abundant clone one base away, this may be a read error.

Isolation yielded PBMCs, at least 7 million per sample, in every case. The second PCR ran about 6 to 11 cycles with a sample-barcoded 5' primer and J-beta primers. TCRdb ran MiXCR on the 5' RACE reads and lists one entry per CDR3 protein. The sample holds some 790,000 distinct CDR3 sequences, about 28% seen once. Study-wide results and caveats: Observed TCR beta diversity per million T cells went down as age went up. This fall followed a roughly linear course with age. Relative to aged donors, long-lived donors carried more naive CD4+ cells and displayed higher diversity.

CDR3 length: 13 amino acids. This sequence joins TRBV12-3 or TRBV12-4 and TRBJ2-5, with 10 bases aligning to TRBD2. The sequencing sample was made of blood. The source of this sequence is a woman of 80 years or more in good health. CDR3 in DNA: TGTGGCAGCATGAAGCCCAGCGGGGGGGCACAGTACTTC. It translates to CGSMKPSGGAQYF.